Each of the 28 T cell receptor beta chains below was sequenced from the same sample in a study of blood T cell repertoires in COVID-19. Produced via immunoSEQ multiplex PCR; TCRdb's table is partial and in-frame only. The sample contains 260,000 or so clones, 80% to 90% of which appear only once. Sequenced input: peripheral blood. Receptors originate from a man aged 80 or over with acute or convalescent COVID-19.

The V call is TRBV27, the J call TRBJ2-1, with TRBD2 identical over 7 bases. Germline trimming cut 4 bases from V and 3 bases from J; bases unmatched to any gene: 18. The length of the CDR3 is 19 residues. CDR1 is MNHEY, CDR2 SMNVEV, per germline (reference sequence). CDR3 sequence: CASSSHDSGLTLFYNEQFF. The DNA of the CDR3 is TGTGCCAGCAGTTCACACGACTCGGGACTAACCCTCTTCTACAATGAGCAGTTCTTC.

This clone was observed a few times. The chain employs TRBV21-1 and TRBJ1-5; TRBD1, the D gene given by the table, was not confirmed from the DNA. TRBV21-1 has pseudogene status. This CDR3 is built from 16 residues. Here the CDR3 reads CARGGKRTGPNQPQHF. CDR3 nucleotides: TGTGCCAGAGGGGGCAAACGGACAGGCCCCAATCAGCCCCAGCATTTT.

This chain uses TRBV28 with TRBJ2-7; D remains unclear. Germline CDR1 reads MDHEN; CDR2 reads SYDVKM. The V and J ends lost 6 bases and 7 bases respectively, with 16 bases between them. CDR3 size: 13 residues. The CDR3 reads CASSPPARVEQYF. CDR3 nucleotide sequence: TGTGCCAGCAGCCCCCCAGCCCGGGTTGAGCAGTACTTC.

This chain joins TRBV4-2 and TRBJ1-4; D is uncertain. Trimming pared 0 bases from V and 7 bases from J, leaving 12 bases between. The length of the CDR3 is 15 residues. Germline CDR1 reads LGHNA; CDR2 reads YNFKEQ. CDR3 nucleotides: TGTGCCAGCAGCCAAGAGAGGGCCCTTGGTGAAAAACTGTTTTTT. It is translated as CASSQERALGEKLFF.

The chain joins TRBV6-1 to TRBJ1-6; 9 nucleotides line up with TRBD1. Germline CDR1 and CDR2: MNHNS and SASEGT. The trim removed 2 bases at V and 1 base at J, leaving 6 bases unmatched. The CDR3 totals 18 residues. The CDR3 spells CASSELTGGRSYNSPLHF. In nucleotides, the CDR3 is TGTGCCAGCAGTGAATTAACAGGGGGCAGGTCCTATAATTCACCCCTCCACTTT.

This clone has a handful of counts. This chain connects TRBV3-1 (or the pseudogene TRBV3-2) to TRBJ2-2, with TRBD1 matching 8 bases. The CDR3 is 15 residues long. J lost 6 bases, V lost 5 bases, and 8 bases had no gene match. Germline CDR1 reads LGHDT; CDR2 reads YNNKEL (reference sequence). Here the CDR3 reads CASSSQGALPGELFF. The CDR3 coding sequence is TGTGCCAGCAGCTCGCAGGGGGCGCTGCCCGGGGAGCTGTTTTTT.

This chain connects TRBV2 to TRBJ2-4; tentative D call: TRBD2 (6 bases). Trimming stripped 1 base from V and 2 bases from J, with 9 bases between. Germline V gene data show CDR1 as SNHLY and CDR2 as FYNNEI. The CDR3 spans 15 residues. The CDR3 sequence: CASSEGAGPKNIQYF. CDR3 nucleotides: TGTGCCAGCAGTGAAGGGGCGGGACCCAAAAACATTCAGTACTTC.

The chain employs TRBV5-1 and TRBJ2-1, with D maybe TRBD1 (6 bases). CDR1 is SGHRS, CDR2 YFSETQ, per germline. CDR3 length equals 16 residues. Trimming cost V 1 base and J 0 bases, with 11 bases left between them. CDR3 amino acids: CASSLPGTTSYNEQFF. CDR3 bases: TGCGCCAGCAGCTTGCCGGGGACAACCTCCTACAATGAGCAGTTCTTC.

The chain is built from TRBV3-1 (or the pseudogene TRBV3-2) and TRBJ2-1; 7 nucleotides line up with TRBD2. Germline V gene lookup returns CDR1 LGHDT and CDR2 YNNKEL (reference sequence). The CDR3 consists of 15 residues. The V segment lost 0 bases and the J segment 9 bases; nucleotides outside the gene matches: 8. The CDR3 nucleotides read TGTGCCAGCAGCCAAGACTTATCGGGAGGTTCTGAGCAGTTCTTC. It translates to CASSQDLSGGSEQFF.

This clone was observed a handful of times. The rearrangement uses TRBV10-3 and TRBJ1-4; D gene uncertain. CDR1 is ENHRY and CDR2 is SYGVKD in the germline V gene. The CDR3 contains 12 residues. Between the trimmed V and J ends, which lost 0 bases and 8 bases, there was a span of 4 bases. For the CDR3, the DNA is TGTGCCATCAGTGAGTCGGAGGAAAAACTGTTTTTT. It codes for CAISESEEKLFF.

This chain connects TRBV2 to TRBJ1-2; D is possibly TRBD1 (6 bases). Trimming pared 8 bases from V and 3 bases from J, leaving 13 bases between. The CDR3 loop spans 13 amino acids. The germline V gene has CDR1 SNHLY and CDR2 FYNNEI. The CDR3: CASGARQDYGYTF. The CDR3 DNA reads TGTGCCAGCGGGGCCCGACAGGACTATGGCTACACCTTC.

V is TRBV2 and J is TRBJ2-7; TRBD2 might be the D (5 bases). The CDR3 sequence is 13 residues long. CDR1 is SNHLY, CDR2 FYNNEI, per germline. The germline V and J ends were trimmed by 7 bases and 3 bases, with 13 bases remaining between them. CDR3 in DNA: TGTGCCAGCATTCGTGGGAGTTACTACGAGCAGTACTTC. Translated, it gives CASIRGSYYEQYF.

CDR3 nucleotide sequence: TGTGCCAGCAGTCCGGGACAGGGGTTACATGAGCAGTTCTTC. Its protein is CASSPGQGLHEQFF. The genes are TRBV5-5 and TRBJ2-1, with TRBD1 matching over 10 bases. V trimming: 5 bases; J trimming: 8 bases; junction bases outside the gene matches: 7. The CDR3 length is 14 residues. Germline CDR1 and CDR2: SGHKS and YYEKEE (reference sequence).

The V gene is TRBV10-1, the J gene TRBJ2-3; TRBD1 might be the D (6 bases). This CDR3 region has 15 residues. The V gene lost 6 bases and the J gene lost 0 bases, with 13 bases spanning the gap. CDR1 and CDR2 from the germline V gene are WNHNN and SYGVQD (reference sequence). CDR3 DNA: TGCGCCAGCAGAGACCGGGACAAGAGCACAGATACGCAGTATTTT. Translation gives CASRDRDKSTDTQYF.

The rearrangement links TRBV9 to TRBJ2-5, with D perhaps TRBD2 (6 bases). The CDR3 spans 14 residues. Trimming left V 6 bases short and J 9 bases short, with 21 bases between. Per the germline V gene, CDR1 is SGDLS and CDR2 is YYNGEE. CDR3 sequence reads: CASTPRTIPFPQYF. The CDR3 DNA reads TGTGCCAGCACCCCACGGACTATCCCCTTCCCCCAGTACTTC.

The CDR3 protein is CASVPSSAYEQYF. CDR3 sequence (DNA): TGTGCTAGTGTTCCCTCCTCGGCCTACGAGCAGTACTTC. The chain recombines TRBV12-5 with TRBJ2-7; D uncertain. The CDR3 has 13 residues. V was shortened by 7 bases and J by 2 bases, with 12 bases between the two germline ends. The germline CDR1 and CDR2 sequences are LGHNT and FRNRAP.

Remarks on this clone: The same CDR3 also results from other DNA sequences found in this sample. The CDR3, as DNA: TGTGCCAGTAGCCTTGACAGGGCTGGGGCCAACGTCCTGACTTTC. Its protein product is CASSLDRAGANVLTF. J is TRBJ2-6 and V is TRBV19, with 7 positions matching TRBD1. The V gene end was trimmed by 6 bases and the J gene end by 2 bases; junction bases not matched to a gene: 4. This CDR3 contains 15 residues. Per the germline V gene, CDR1 is LNHDA and CDR2 is SQIVND (reference sequence).

The chain links TRBV18 to TRBJ2-1; 7 bases are shared with TRBD1. CDR3 length equals 11 residues. From germline, CDR1 is KGHSH and CDR2 LQKENI. V gave up 8 bases and J gave up 9 bases; unmatched junction bases: 4. CDR3 sequence: CASTGVREQFF. DNA of the CDR3: TGTGCCAGCACAGGGGTCCGTGAGCAGTTCTTC.

The chain employs TRBV11-2 and TRBJ2-5, with TRBD1 identical over 7 bases. The CDR3 runs to 14 residues. Germline CDR1 SGHAT, CDR2 FQNNGV. V was pared by 5 bases and J by 4 bases, with 7 bases of the junction left unmatched. Here the CDR3 DNA reads TGTGCCAGCAGCGCAGACAGGGCTGGAGAGACCCAGTACTTC. It is translated as CASSADRAGETQYF. Complete variable domain (other parts from reference TRBV11-2 and TRBJ2-5): EAGVAQSPRYKIIEKRQSVAFWCNPISGHATLYWYQQILGQGPKLLIQFQNNGVVDDSQLPKDRFSAERLKGVDSTLKIQPAKLEDSAVYLCASSADRAGETQYFGPGTRLLVL.

J is TRBJ1-3 and V is TRBV4-1, with D perhaps TRBD1 (6 bases). V was trimmed by 0 bases and J by 7 bases, leaving 10 bases between them. This CDR3 is 14 amino acids long. The V gene's germline CDR1 is MGHRA and CDR2 YSYEKL. In DNA form, the CDR3 reads TGCGCCAGCAGCCAAGATACAGGGCCGAACACCATATATTTT. It codes for CASSQDTGPNTIYF.

Points on this clone: This same CDR3 is encoded by further DNA sequences in the sample. The rearrangement uses TRBV5-1 and TRBJ2-5; 7 nucleotides agree with TRBD1. Germline V gene sequence: CDR1 SGHRS, CDR2 YFSETQ. The CDR3 is 14 residues long. Trimming took 5 bases from V and 3 from J; bases not matched to a gene: 7. The CDR3 protein is CASSLRQGKETQYF. CDR3 coding DNA: TGCGCCAGCAGTCTTAGACAGGGAAAAGAGACCCAGTACTTC.

The chain has TRBV9 and TRBJ2-1; the D gene is possibly TRBD2 (6 bases). CDR1 SGDLS and CDR2 YYNGEE come from the germline V gene. V gave up 4 bases and J gave up 6 bases, with 14 bases separating them. This CDR3 has 14 residues. CDR3 loop: CASSFGLPANEQFF. For the CDR3, the DNA is TGTGCCAGCAGCTTCGGACTACCGGCCAATGAGCAGTTCTTC.

V usage is TRBV28 and J usage is TRBJ2-1; a possible D gene is TRBD2 (6 bases). V was cut by 10 bases and J by 2 bases, with 15 bases left in between. Germline V gene data show CDR1 as MDHEN and CDR2 as SYDVKM. The CDR3 is 14 amino acids. CDR3 region: CATLLEGTYNEQFF. The CDR3 DNA reads TGTGCCACCTTGTTGGAGGGGACCTACAATGAGCAGTTCTTC.

J is TRBJ2-1 and V is TRBV5-1, with D uncertain. V shed 5 bases and J shed 9 bases, with 15 bases lying between them. CDR1 and CDR2 from the germline V gene are SGHRS and YFSETQ. The CDR3 contains 13 residues. The CDR3 reads CASRVETIGEQFF. In DNA, the CDR3 is TGCGCCAGCAGGGTAGAGACAATTGGTGAGCAGTTCTTC. The full variable domain, completed using reference TRBV5-1 and TRBJ2-1, is KAGVTQTPRYLIKTRGQQVTLSCSPISGHRSVSWYQQTPGQGLQFLFEYFSETQRNKGNFPGRFSGRQFSNSRSEMNVSTLELGDSALYLCASRVETIGEQFFGPGTRLTVL.

The genes are TRBV5-1 and TRBJ2-5; the match to TRBD1 covers 9 bases. With 3 bases clipped from V and 3 bases from J, the junction kept 3 bases outside the gene matches. The CDR3 covers 14 residues. The V gene's germline CDR1 is SGHRS and CDR2 YFSETQ. The CDR3 loop is CASSWGDREETQYF. The CDR3 DNA reads as TGCGCCAGCAGCTGGGGGGACAGGGAAGAGACCCAGTACTTC.

The chain employs TRBV19 and TRBJ2-7, with D unresolved. The CDR3 length is 12 residues. The germline V gene has CDR1 LNHDA and CDR2 SQIVND (reference sequence). Trimming removed 5 bases from V and 0 bases from J, with 5 bases in between. In nucleotides, the CDR3 is TGTGCCAGTAGTCCTTCCTCCTACGAGCAGTACTTC. Translating it yields CASSPSSYEQYF.

The chain is built from TRBV7-2 and TRBJ2-1; D is possibly TRBD2 (6 bases). V lost 5 bases and J lost 6, with 20 bases in between. CDR3 length equals 16 residues. In germline, CDR1 is SGHTA, CDR2 FQGNSA. CDR3 amino acids: CASSRKRVTLPNEQFF. The DNA of the CDR3 is TGTGCCAGCAGCCGTAAGCGGGTGACCTTGCCCAATGAGCAGTTCTTC.

This chain joins TRBV20-1 and TRBJ1-2; TRBD1 is a possible D gene (5 bases). The germline V gene has CDR1 DFQATT and CDR2 SNEGSKA (reference sequence). The CDR3 is 12 residues long. Deletions cut 3 bases from V and 4 bases from J, with 9 bases between. CDR3 residues: CSASLRGYGYTF. Here the CDR3 DNA reads TGCAGTGCTAGTCTAAGGGGCTATGGCTACACCTTC.